What follows describes a single T cell receptor beta chain. This record belongs to a study of blood T cell repertoires in COVID-19. Sequencing was performed with immunoSEQ multiplex PCR; in TCRdb, only in-frame clones are kept and a portion is missing. The sample includes 150,000 to 200,000 clones, more than 80% of them seen just once. Germline values: CDR1 LNHNV, CDR2 YYDKDF (reference sequence). Trimming shortened V by 8 bases and J by 5 bases, and 13 bases separated the two germline ends. This CDR3 has 13 residues. The receptor's source is a man between 60 and 75 years old with acute or convalescent COVID-19. The rearrangement links TRBV15 to TRBJ1-5; D ambiguous. Sequencing was carried out using peripheral blood. CDR3 in amino acids: CATCRSRDQPQHF. The CDR3 coding sequence is TGTGCCACCTGCCGAAGTCGAGATCAGCCCCAGCATTTT.